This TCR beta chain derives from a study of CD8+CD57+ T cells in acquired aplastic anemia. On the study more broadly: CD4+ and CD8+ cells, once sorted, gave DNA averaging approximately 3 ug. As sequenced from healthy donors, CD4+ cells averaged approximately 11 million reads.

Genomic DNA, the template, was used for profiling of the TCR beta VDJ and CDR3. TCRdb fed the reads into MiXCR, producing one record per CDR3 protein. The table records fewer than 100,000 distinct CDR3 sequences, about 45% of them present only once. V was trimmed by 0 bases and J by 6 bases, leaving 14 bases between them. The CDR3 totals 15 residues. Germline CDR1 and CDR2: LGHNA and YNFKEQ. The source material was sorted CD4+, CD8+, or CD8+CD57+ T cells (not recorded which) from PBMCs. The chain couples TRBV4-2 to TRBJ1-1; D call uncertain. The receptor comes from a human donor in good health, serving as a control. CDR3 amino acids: CASSQEASGNPEAFF. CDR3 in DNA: TGTGCCAGCAGCCAAGAGGCATCGGGGAATCCTGAAGCTTTCTTT.